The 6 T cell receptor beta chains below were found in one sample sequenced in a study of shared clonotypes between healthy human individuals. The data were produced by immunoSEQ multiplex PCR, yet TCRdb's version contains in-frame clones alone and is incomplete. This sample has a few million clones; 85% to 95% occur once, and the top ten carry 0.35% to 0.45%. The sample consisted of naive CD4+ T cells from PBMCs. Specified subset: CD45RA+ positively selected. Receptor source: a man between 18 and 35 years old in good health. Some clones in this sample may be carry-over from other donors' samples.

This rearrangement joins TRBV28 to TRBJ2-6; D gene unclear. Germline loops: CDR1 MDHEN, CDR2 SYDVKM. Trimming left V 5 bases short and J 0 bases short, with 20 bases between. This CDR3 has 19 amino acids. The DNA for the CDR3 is TGTGCCAGCAGTAAAGCCCGACAAGGTTGGCCCTCTGGGGCCAACGTCCTGACTTTC. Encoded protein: CASSKARQGWPSGANVLTF.

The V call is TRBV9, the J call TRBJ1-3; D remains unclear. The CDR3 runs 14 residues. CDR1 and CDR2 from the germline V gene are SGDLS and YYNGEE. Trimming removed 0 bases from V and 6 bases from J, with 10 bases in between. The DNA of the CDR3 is TGTGCCAGCAGCGTAGAACCGGGCCAAAACACCATATATTTT. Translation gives CASSVEPGQNTIYF. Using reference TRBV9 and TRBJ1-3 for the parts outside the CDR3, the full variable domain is DSGVTQTPKHLITATGQRVTLRCSPRSGDLSVYWYQQSLDQGLQFLIQYYNGEERAKGNILERFSAQQFPDLHSELNLSSLELGDSALYFCASSVEPGQNTIYFGEGSWLTVV.

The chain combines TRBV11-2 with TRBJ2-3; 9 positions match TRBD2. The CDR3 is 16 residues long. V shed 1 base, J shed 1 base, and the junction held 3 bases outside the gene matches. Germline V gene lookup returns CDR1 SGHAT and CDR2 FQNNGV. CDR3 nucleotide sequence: TGTGCCAGCAGCTTAGGAAGGACTAGCGGCACAGATACGCAGTATTTT. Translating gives CASSLGRTSGTDTQYF.

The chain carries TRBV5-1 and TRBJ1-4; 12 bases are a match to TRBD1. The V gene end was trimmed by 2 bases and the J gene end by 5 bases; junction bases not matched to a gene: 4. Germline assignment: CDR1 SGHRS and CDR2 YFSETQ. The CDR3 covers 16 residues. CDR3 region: CASSFGTGGVNEKLFF. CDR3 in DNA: TGCGCCAGCAGCTTCGGGACAGGGGGCGTGAATGAAAAACTGTTTTTT.

DNA of the CDR3: TGTGCCAGCAGCTTCAATGGACCGAAGTACGAGCAGTACTTC. It yields the protein CASSFNGPKYEQYF. The J gene is TRBJ2-7, the V gene TRBV5-6; D remains ambiguous. CDR1 and CDR2 from the germline V gene are SGHDT and YYEEEE. Trimming removed 2 bases from V and 4 bases from J, with 13 bases in between. The CDR3 runs to 14 residues.

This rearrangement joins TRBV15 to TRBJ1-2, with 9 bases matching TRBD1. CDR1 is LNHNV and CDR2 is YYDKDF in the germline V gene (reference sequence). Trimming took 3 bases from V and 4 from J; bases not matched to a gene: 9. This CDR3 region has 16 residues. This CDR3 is CATSRPGQGGAYGYTF. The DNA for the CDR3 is TGTGCCACCAGCAGGCCGGGACAGGGAGGCGCCTATGGCTACACCTTC.